This T cell receptor (beta chain) derives from a study of T cell responses to AZD1222 COVID-19 vaccine (dated by TCRdb to the early 2020s). Turning to the overall study: Because spike-specific TCR depth and breadth did not differ between the two schedules, AZD1222 recipients who got a second dose at roughly 4 weeks were pooled with those who got a second dose at roughly 12 weeks. A total of 233 trial participants underwent TCR sequencing, of whom about 210 received two doses of AZD1222 and about 26 received two doses of the MenACWY control vaccine. Trial participants were enrolled by age into subgroups of 18-55, 56-69 and 70-plus years, and around 140, 26 and 57 TCR-sequenced participants, respectively, were included in these subgroups. Beyond this particular receptor, the publication reports: Conclusions about previously exposed vaccinees are limited, since just five to seven AZD1222 recipients were seropositive for SARS-CoV-2 at baseline. The 56-69-year group was small, and its depth increase did not reach significance, likely because of low power. The vaccine-associated CD4 TCRs covered the entire spike protein, and the dominant responses fell in regions 160-218 and 743-854. Most participants were white British and females outnumbered males, and the authors suggested that clonal diversity may have been underestimated. Because no samples from the day 14 peak response were available, repertoires could be characterized only after the peak T cell response. Epitopes outside the regions mutated in the B.1.351 and B.1.1.7 variants were reportedly recognized by nearly half of the unique spike-specific TCRs. After two AZD1222 doses, spike-specific TCR breadth and depth were significantly higher than at day 0 and than in MenACWY recipients.

Comment on this clone: Its binding antigen is unknown. The record has no base qualities; no much larger clone is one base away.

The CDR3 regions of human TCRbeta chains were analyzed by immunosequencing. The study's own analysis went as follows. Repertoire TCRs were matched against a reference library of SARS-CoV-2-specific TCRs generated with the MIRA antigen-specificity platform. Breadth was defined as the fraction of unique TCRs that were SARS-CoV-2-associated, and depth was defined as the fraction of total T cells that were SARS-CoV-2-associated. Using the MIRA data, each spike-specific TCR was assigned both to the spike region to which the TCR was reactive and to a CD4 or CD8 class. Log10-transformed breadth and depth values were compared by one-way ANOVA with Sidak's multiple comparisons tests. In TCRdb, the immuneACCESS table is reduced to in-frame sequences with V and J assigned. These tables do not hold every clone; where another copy was compared, an unresolved V gene accounts for under half, and the others remain unexplained. V and J calls and clone size come straight from that table; D and trimming were deduced from the DNA. This sample has around 140,000 clones in its table, and more than 85% of those were observed once. Jointly, the top ten make up about 5% of the sample.

The sample's time point, from its label and the paper: baseline before first vaccination. The vaccinee samples were drawn from two UK trials, COV001 and COV002, one of which was a single-blind randomized controlled phase 2/3 trial testing AZD1222 (ChAdOx1 nCoV-19) in healthy adults. For TCRbeta chain sequencing, PBMC samples were collected from trial participants at day 0 and at day 28 after the second dose. The source is an adult in good health. Source: peripheral blood, taken on day 0 of AZD1222 vaccination.

CDR3 loop: CASSLYSEHEQFF. The nucleotide sequence is given as TGTGCCAGCAGTTTATACTCCGAACATGAGCAGTTCTTC. This receptor chain uses TRBV28 and TRBJ2-1, with no confidently assigned D gene. CDR1 and CDR2 are drawn from the germline V gene: MDHEN, SYDVKM. Reading from cysteine to phenylalanine, the CDR3 counts 13 amino acids. CDR3 DNA is the only sequence kept; it has 39 bases, read in frame from the first base. V is clipped by 1 base and J by 8 bases, and the sequence between their germline boundaries is 9 bases long.